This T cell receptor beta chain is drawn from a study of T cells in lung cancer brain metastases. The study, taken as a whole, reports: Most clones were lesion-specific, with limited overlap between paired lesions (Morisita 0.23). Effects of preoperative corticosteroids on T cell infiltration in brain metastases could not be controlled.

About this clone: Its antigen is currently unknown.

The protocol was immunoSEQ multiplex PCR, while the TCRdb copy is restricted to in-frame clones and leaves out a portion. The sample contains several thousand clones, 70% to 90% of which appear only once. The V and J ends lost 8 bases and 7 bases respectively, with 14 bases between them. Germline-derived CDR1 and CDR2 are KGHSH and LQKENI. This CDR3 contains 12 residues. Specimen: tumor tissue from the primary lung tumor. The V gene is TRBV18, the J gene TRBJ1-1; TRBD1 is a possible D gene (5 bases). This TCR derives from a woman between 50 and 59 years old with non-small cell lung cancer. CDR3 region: CASGAQASEAFF. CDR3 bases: TGTGCCAGCGGGGCCCAAGCGAGTGAAGCTTTCTTT.